These T cell receptor beta chains were read from a single sample in a study of blood T cell repertoires in COVID-19. The method was immunoSEQ multiplex PCR; TCRdb's version includes in-frame clones alone and lacks a portion of them. The data contain roughly 200,000 clones, approximately 88% of them singletons. Sequencing was carried out using peripheral blood. The source is a middle-aged man with acute or convalescent COVID-19. Each CDR3 is given with its conserved first and last residue. A D gene is named only where the DNA matches it firmly. The size entry is marked missing in some rows and otherwise reads once, few, many or a size class.

V gene: TRBV14; D gene: .; J gene: TRBJ2-5; clone size: .; CDR3 DNA: TGTGCCAGCAGCCAAGTGCGGCCTTCAGAGACCCAGTACTTC; CDR3 protein: CASSQVRPSETQYF
V gene: TRBV21-1; D gene: .; J gene: TRBJ1-4; clone size: .; CDR3 DNA: TGTGCCAGCAGCAAACCCGGCCGGGGTGAAAAACTGTTTTTT; CDR3 protein: CASSKPGRGEKLFF
V gene: TRBV4-1; D gene: .; J gene: TRBJ1-2; clone size: .; CDR3 DNA: TGCGCCAGCAGCCAAGATCAATCAGTATACTATGGCTACACCTTC; CDR3 protein: CASSQDQSVYYGYTF
V gene: TRBV7-2; D gene: .; J gene: TRBJ1-4; clone size: .; CDR3 DNA: TGTGCCAGCACCCGTCGAGATGGGGCCCCTGAAAAACTGTTTTTT; CDR3 protein: CASTRRDGAPEKLFF
V gene: TRBV5-4; D gene: TRBD2; J gene: TRBJ2-2; clone size: .; CDR3 DNA: TGTGCCAGCAGCTGGACTAGCGGGAGCACCGGGGAGCTGTTTTTT; CDR3 protein: CASSWTSGSTGELFF
V gene: TRBV19; D gene: TRBD2; J gene: TRBJ2-1; clone size: .; CDR3 DNA: TGTGCCAGTAGTATTCGCGGGGGATCTGAGCAGTTCTTC; CDR3 protein: CASSIRGGSEQFF
V gene: TRBV30; D gene: .; J gene: TRBJ1-5; clone size: .; CDR3 DNA: TGTGCCTGCGGCAGGGGCGGTCAGCCCCAGCATTTT; CDR3 protein: CACGRGGQPQHF
V gene: TRBV12-3/TRBV12-4; D gene: TRBD1; J gene: TRBJ1-5; clone size: .; CDR3 DNA: TGTGCCAGCAGGTACGGACAGGGCCAGCCCCAGCATTTT; CDR3 protein: CASRYGQGQPQHF
V gene: TRBV5-6; D gene: TRBD1; J gene: TRBJ2-7; clone size: .; CDR3 DNA: TGTGCCAGCAGCCCCACAGGGGGAGGCGAGCAGTACTTC; CDR3 protein: CASSPTGGGEQYF
V gene: TRBV6-6; D gene: TRBD1; J gene: TRBJ1-1; clone size: once; CDR3 DNA: TGTGCCACCACGGACAGGGAGCCCATGAACACTGAAGCTTTCTTT; CDR3 protein: CATTDREPMNTEAFF
V gene: TRBV3-1/TRBV3-2; D gene: .; J gene: TRBJ1-1; clone size: .; CDR3 DNA: TGTGCCAGCAGCCAGCTCCCGGGGAACACTGAAGCTTTCTTT; CDR3 protein: CASSQLPGNTEAFF
V gene: TRBV5-4; D gene: .; J gene: TRBJ1-6; clone size: .; CDR3 DNA: TGTGCCAGCACCCTCGGGGGGCCCTATAATTCACCCCTCCACTTT; CDR3 protein: CASTLGGPYNSPLHF
V gene: TRBV18; D gene: .; J gene: TRBJ1-2; clone size: .; CDR3 DNA: TGTGCCAGCTCACCATGGGCAGGGGTCGGCTACACCTTC; CDR3 protein: CASSPWAGVGYTF
V gene: TRBV10-3; D gene: .; J gene: TRBJ2-5; clone size: .; CDR3 DNA: TGTGCCATCAGATCAGGGGCCCAAGAGACCCAGTACTTC; CDR3 protein: CAIRSGAQETQYF
V gene: TRBV29-1; D gene: .; J gene: TRBJ1-1; clone size: .; CDR3 DNA: TGCAGCGTTGTAAGACAGTATAACACTGAAGCTTTCTTT; CDR3 protein: CSVVRQYNTEAFF
V gene: TRBV7-6; D gene: TRBD2; J gene: TRBJ2-1; clone size: .; CDR3 DNA: TGTGCCAGCAGCTTGGGGATAGCGGGAGGAGGTTTATATGAGCAGTTCTTC; CDR3 protein: CASSLGIAGGGLYEQFF
V gene: TRBV12-3/TRBV12-4; D gene: .; J gene: TRBJ1-1; clone size: once; CDR3 DNA: TGTGCCAGCAGTTTAGGACAGGCCACTGAAGCTTTCTTT; CDR3 protein: CASSLGQATEAFF
V gene: TRBV10-3; D gene: .; J gene: TRBJ2-5; clone size: .; CDR3 DNA: TGTGCCATCAGTGAAAACAGGGACCAAGAGACCCAGTACTTC; CDR3 protein: CAISENRDQETQYF
V gene: TRBV24-1; D gene: TRBD2; J gene: TRBJ2-3; clone size: .; CDR3 DNA: TGTGCCACCAGTGATTTCGCGGGAGGCGGCACAGATACGCAGTATTTT; CDR3 protein: CATSDFAGGGTDTQYF
V gene: TRBV21-1; D gene: .; J gene: TRBJ2-1; clone size: .; CDR3 DNA: TGTGCCAGCAGCAAAAAGGGACATCGCTCCTACAATGAGCAGTTCTTC; CDR3 protein: CASSKKGHRSYNEQFF
V gene: TRBV3-1/TRBV3-2; D gene: .; J gene: TRBJ1-5; clone size: .; CDR3 DNA: TGTGCCAGCAGCCGCGGATGGGGAGGCAATCAGCCCCAGCATTTT; CDR3 protein: CASSRGWGGNQPQHF
V gene: TRBV6-6; D gene: TRBD1; J gene: TRBJ2-7; clone size: .; CDR3 DNA: TGTGCCAGCACCCAGGGGGCGAGCTCCTACGAGCAGTACTTC; CDR3 protein: CASTQGASSYEQYF
V gene: TRBV5-6; D gene: TRBD2; J gene: TRBJ2-5; clone size: once; CDR3 DNA: TGTGCCAGCAGCATAAAGGGACTAGCGGGAGAGGTGTCAGAGACCCAGTACTTC; CDR3 protein: CASSIKGLAGEVSETQYF
V gene: TRBV5-4; D gene: TRBD1; J gene: TRBJ1-3; clone size: .; CDR3 DNA: TGTGCCAGCAGTCAGGACAGGGGAAACACCATATATTTT; CDR3 protein: CASSQDRGNTIYF
V gene: TRBV6-6; D gene: TRBD1; J gene: TRBJ2-1; clone size: .; CDR3 DNA: TGTGCCAGCAGCCCCGGGACAGGACTTAATGAGCAGTTCTTC; CDR3 protein: CASSPGTGLNEQFF
V gene: TRBV6-6; D gene: TRBD1; J gene: TRBJ2-1; clone size: .; CDR3 DNA: TGTGCCAGCAGTTACCCGAGGGACAGGAGGAATGAGCAGTTCTTC; CDR3 protein: CASSYPRDRRNEQFF
V gene: TRBV18; D gene: .; J gene: TRBJ1-4; clone size: .; CDR3 DNA: TGTGCCAGTCCCCCCCACCCGGCGGATGAAAAACTGTTTTTT; CDR3 protein: CASPPHPADEKLFF
V gene: TRBV27; D gene: TRBD1; J gene: TRBJ1-1; clone size: .; CDR3 DNA: TGTGCCAGCAGAAGACAGGGGGGGAACACTGAAGCTTTCTTT; CDR3 protein: CASRRQGGNTEAFF
V gene: TRBV29-1; D gene: .; J gene: TRBJ1-5; clone size: .; CDR3 DNA: TGCAGCGTTGGGGGAGGGAGAGGTCAGCCCCAGCATTTT; CDR3 protein: CSVGGGRGQPQHF
V gene: TRBV24-1; D gene: .; J gene: TRBJ2-3; clone size: few; CDR3 DNA: TGTGCCACCAGTGATTCTTCCACAGATACGCAGTATTTT; CDR3 protein: CATSDSSTDTQYF
V gene: TRBV6-5; D gene: .; J gene: TRBJ1-6; clone size: .; CDR3 DNA: TGTGCCAGCAGTTCGTGGCGGGATAATTCACCCCTCCACTTT; CDR3 protein: CASSSWRDNSPLHF
V gene: TRBV6-5; D gene: .; J gene: TRBJ2-1; clone size: .; CDR3 DNA: TGTGCCAGCAGTTACTCATTGGGCAGGGGTAGCAATGAGCAGTTCTTC; CDR3 protein: CASSYSLGRGSNEQFF
V gene: TRBV15; D gene: .; J gene: TRBJ1-1; clone size: few; CDR3 DNA: TGTGCCACCAGCAGAGTCCTTACTGAAGCTTTCTTT; CDR3 protein: CATSRVLTEAFF
V gene: TRBV18; D gene: TRBD1; J gene: TRBJ1-5; clone size: .; CDR3 DNA: TGTGCCAGCTCACCGGGACAGGGTTCCTATCAGCCCCAGCATTTT; CDR3 protein: CASSPGQGSYQPQHF
V gene: TRBV11-2; D gene: TRBD1; J gene: TRBJ2-3; clone size: once; CDR3 DNA: TGTGCCAGCAGCTTCAGGACAGGGGGCCCTCCGAGCACAGATACGCAGTATTTT; CDR3 protein: CASSFRTGGPPSTDTQYF
V gene: TRBV15; D gene: TRBD1; J gene: TRBJ1-2; clone size: .; CDR3 DNA: TGTGCCACCAGCAGGGACAGGTCTATCTATGGCTACACCTTC; CDR3 protein: CATSRDRSIYGYTF
V gene: TRBV11-2; D gene: TRBD1; J gene: TRBJ2-7; clone size: .; CDR3 DNA: TGTGCCAGCAGCTTACAACAGGGGGCCTACGAGCAGTACTTC; CDR3 protein: CASSLQQGAYEQYF
V gene: TRBV6-5; D gene: TRBD1; J gene: TRBJ1-1; clone size: .; CDR3 DNA: TGTGCCAGCAGGAGCCAGGGGGCAGAGAACACTGAAGCTTTCTTT; CDR3 protein: CASRSQGAENTEAFF
V gene: TRBV5-6; D gene: TRBD1; J gene: TRBJ2-7; clone size: .; CDR3 DNA: TGTGCCAGCAGCAAAAGACAGGGCTTTATCAACGAGCAGTACTTC; CDR3 protein: CASSKRQGFINEQYF
V gene: TRBV19; D gene: .; J gene: TRBJ1-2; clone size: .; CDR3 DNA: TGTGCCAGTAGTATCCTACAGGGTCGAGAGGGCTACACCTTC; CDR3 protein: CASSILQGREGYTF
V gene: TRBV18; D gene: TRBD2; J gene: TRBJ2-5; clone size: .; CDR3 DNA: TGTGCCAGCTCACCTGCGACTAGCGGGAGTTCAGAGACCCAGTACTTC; CDR3 protein: CASSPATSGSSETQYF
V gene: TRBV5-6; D gene: .; J gene: TRBJ1-5; clone size: .; CDR3 DNA: TGTGCCAGCAGCTCAGGTTTTCAGCCCCAGCATTTT; CDR3 protein: CASSSGFQPQHF
V gene: TRBV15; D gene: TRBD2; J gene: TRBJ2-2; clone size: .; CDR3 DNA: TGTGCCACCAGCAGAGATCCACTAGCGGCAACCGGGGAGCTGTTTTTT; CDR3 protein: CATSRDPLAATGELFF
V gene: TRBV11-2; D gene: .; J gene: TRBJ2-3; clone size: .; CDR3 DNA: TGTGCCAGCAGCTCTAGCGCTAGCACAGATACGCAGTATTTT; CDR3 protein: CASSSSASTDTQYF
V gene: TRBV11-3; D gene: TRBD2; J gene: TRBJ2-1; clone size: .; CDR3 DNA: TGTGCCAGCAGCTCTACTAGCGCAACCTACAATGAGCAGTTCTTC; CDR3 protein: CASSSTSATYNEQFF
V gene: TRBV27; D gene: .; J gene: TRBJ2-5; clone size: .; CDR3 DNA: TGTGCCAGCAGCGGGACATTTAAAGAGACCCAGTACTTC; CDR3 protein: CASSGTFKETQYF
V gene: TRBV6-4; D gene: .; J gene: TRBJ1-2; clone size: .; CDR3 DNA: TGTGCCAGCAGTGACTCGACCGAGCTAGGCGGCTACACCTTC; CDR3 protein: CASSDSTELGGYTF
V gene: TRBV6-2/TRBV6-3; D gene: .; J gene: TRBJ2-3; clone size: few; CDR3 DNA: TGTGCCAGCAGTTACTCGGGTATTTTGAAGGGGACTAGCACAGATACGCAGTATTTT; CDR3 protein: CASSYSGILKGTSTDTQYF
V gene: TRBV7-9; D gene: TRBD1; J gene: TRBJ1-2; clone size: .; CDR3 DNA: TGTGCCAGCAGCCACCGGGACAGGGGGAACTATGGCTACACCTTC; CDR3 protein: CASSHRDRGNYGYTF
V gene: TRBV11-3; D gene: .; J gene: TRBJ2-2; clone size: many; CDR3 DNA: TGTGCCAGCAGCTTATCGCGGGGTTCCGGGGAGCTGTTTTTT; CDR3 protein: CASSLSRGSGELFF
V gene: TRBV6-1; D gene: TRBD2; J gene: TRBJ2-1; clone size: once; CDR3 DNA: TGTGCCAGCAGTGTAGCGGGGCCCCAGAGCTCCTACAATGAGCAGTTCTTC; CDR3 protein: CASSVAGPQSSYNEQFF
V gene: TRBV2; D gene: .; J gene: TRBJ2-5; clone size: .; CDR3 DNA: TGTGCCAGCGGCCTAGCGCGTGAGACCCAGTACTTC; CDR3 protein: CASGLARETQYF
V gene: TRBV2; D gene: .; J gene: TRBJ1-3; clone size: .; CDR3 DNA: TGTGCCAGCATGGAGGGAAACCGCCGCTCTGGAAACACCATATATTTT; CDR3 protein: CASMEGNRRSGNTIYF
V gene: TRBV18; D gene: .; J gene: TRBJ1-5; clone size: few; CDR3 DNA: TGTGCCAGCTCACCCGGACAGAAAAATCAGCCCCAGCATTTT; CDR3 protein: CASSPGQKNQPQHF
V gene: TRBV19; D gene: .; J gene: TRBJ2-1; clone size: .; CDR3 DNA: TGTGCCAGTAGTATAGTGGGGGGTTGGGACAATGAGCAGTTCTTC; CDR3 protein: CASSIVGGWDNEQFF
V gene: TRBV5-1; D gene: TRBD2; J gene: TRBJ2-3; clone size: few; CDR3 DNA: TGCGCCAGCAGCTTGGACGGCGGGAGGTCCATTAGCACAGATACGCAGTATTTT; CDR3 protein: CASSLDGGRSISTDTQYF
V gene: TRBV3-1/TRBV3-2; D gene: TRBD1; J gene: TRBJ1-2; clone size: .; CDR3 DNA: TGTGCCAGCAGCCCGGAAACAGGGGTCCTGAGCTTC; CDR3 protein: CASSPETGVLSF
V gene: TRBV12-5; D gene: .; J gene: TRBJ1-1; clone size: .; CDR3 DNA: TGTGCTAGTGGTTTGGATACTACAGGGAACACTGAAGCTTTCTTT; CDR3 protein: CASGLDTTGNTEAFF
V gene: TRBV10-3; D gene: .; J gene: TRBJ1-1; clone size: .; CDR3 DNA: TGTGCCATCAGTGAGTCCCTGCAGGAAGCTTTCTTT; CDR3 protein: CAISESLQEAFF